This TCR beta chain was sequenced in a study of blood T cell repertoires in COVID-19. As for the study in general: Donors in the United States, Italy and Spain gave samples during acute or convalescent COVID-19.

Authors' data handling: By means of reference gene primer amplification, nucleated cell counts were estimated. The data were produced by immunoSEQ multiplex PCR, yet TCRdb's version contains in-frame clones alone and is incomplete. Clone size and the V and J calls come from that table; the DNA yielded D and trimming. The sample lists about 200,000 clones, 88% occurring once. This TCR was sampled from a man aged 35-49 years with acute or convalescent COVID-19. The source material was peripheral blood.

CDR3: CSARDRVHEQYF. The CDR3, as DNA: TGCAGCGCCAGGGACAGGGTCCACGAGCAGTACTTC. J is TRBJ2-7 and V is TRBV29-1; 9 bases are a match to TRBD1. CDR1 and CDR2 from the germline V gene are SQVTM and ANQGSEA. The CDR3 has 12 residues. Unmatched junction bases numbered 6, after V lost 7 bases and J lost 5 bases.